This T cell receptor (beta chain) was recorded in a study of cytomegalovirus exposure and HLA in healthy donors. Study context: Per a later analysis, the approximately 600 first-cohort and some 110 validation repertoires shared one platform. Study-wide points: CMV antigen specificity of a few CMV-associated chains was confirmed in vitro.

Germline CDR1 reads KGHSH; CDR2 reads LQKENI. The CDR3 runs 12 residues. A few counts support this clone. Its target is unknown. The junction and the germline gene differ at one end; a read error may be behind it. Among the 110 or so subjects of the validation cohort, separate from the roughly 730-subject first cohort, were the donors. TCRdb's copy holds only in-frame clones and misses some; the assay was immunoSEQ multiplex PCR. The data contain more than 95,000 clones, about 85% of them singletons. This sequence originates from a woman aged 18-29 years in good health and CMV-seropositive. Sequences were obtained from PBMCs. The chain carries TRBV18 and TRBJ1-2; maybe TRBD1 (6 bases). The DNA of the CDR3 is TGTGCCAGCTCACCACCGGACAGATTTGGGCTATTC. Translation: CASSPPDRFGLF.